The rows below give T cell receptor beta chains drawn from one sample of a study of CD8 T cells in ankylosing spondylitis. TCRdb fed the 5' RACE reads into MiXCR, producing one record per CDR3 protein. Of fewer than 750,000 distinct CDR3 sequences detected, 15% to 20% appear once; the ten largest clones hold roughly a fifth. Sample: blood, either unsorted or a sorted T cell fraction (not recorded which). The receptors were sampled from a male donor with ankylosing spondylitis. CDR3s include the opening cysteine and the closing phenylalanine or tryptophan. A D gene is named only where the DNA matches it firmly. A clone size is listed for some rows: how often the clone was seen (once, few, many), or a class if it is expanded.

>TRBV12-3/TRBV12-4|few|TRBJ2-1|TRBD1
TGTGCCAGCAGTTTAGGGCCCAGGGGGCTTGAGCAGTTCTTC
CASSLGPRGLEQFF
>TRBV5-1|many|TRBJ2-3|TRBD2
TGTGCCAGCAGTTTAGCGGGAGGGAGCACAGATACGCAGTATTTT
CASSLAGGSTDTQYF
>TRBV5-1|NA|TRBJ2-4|TRBD1
TGCGCCAGCAGCTTGGAAGGACAGGGTAAAAACATTCAGTACTTC
CASSLEGQGKNIQYF
>TRBV27|NA|TRBJ1-1|NA
TGTGCCAGCACCCCATGGGGGGACTTGGACACTGAAGCTTTCTTT
CASTPWGDLDTEAFF
>TRBV6-2/TRBV6-3|NA|TRBJ2-6|NA
TGTGCCAGCAACCCCGGCGGGACAGCCACTGACGCCAACGTCCTGACTTTC
CASNPGGTATDANVLTF
>TRBV29-1|NA|TRBJ1-1|NA
TGCAGCGTTGAAGGACAAGAACCTGAAGCTTTCTTT
CSVEGQEPEAFF
>TRBV29-1|few|TRBJ1-4|NA
TGCAGCGTTGATGAGGGTCGTGGGGAAAAACTGTTTTTT
CSVDEGRGEKLFF
>TRBV5-6|few|TRBJ1-5|TRBD1
TGTGCCAGCAGTCCCGGGACAGGGGACTATCAGCCCCAGCATTTT
CASSPGTGDYQPQHF
>TRBV7-2|NA|TRBJ2-1|TRBD2
TGTGCCAGCAGCCCGGGACTAGCGGGCGCCAATGAGCAGTTCTTC
CASSPGLAGANEQFF
>TRBV5-6|NA|TRBJ1-3|NA
TGTGCCAGCAGTTACGACGACTCTGGAAACACCATATATTTT
CASSYDDSGNTIYF
>TRBV13|NA|TRBJ2-3|NA
TGTGCCAGCAGCCAACGAAAGACAGATACGCAGTATTTT
CASSQRKTDTQYF
>TRBV20-1|NA|TRBJ2-1|TRBD2
TGCAGTGCTCCCACTAGCGGGGCCTACAATGAGCAGTTCTTC
CSAPTSGAYNEQFF
>TRBV7-9|few|TRBJ2-1|TRBD1
TGTGCCAGCAGCGGGGACCGGGACAGGGGGGACAATGAGCAGTTCTTC
CASSGDRDRGDNEQFF
>TRBV7-2|NA|TRBJ2-7|TRBD2
TGTGCCAGCAGCGAGTCTCCGGGACTAGCATACGAGCAGTACTTC
CASSESPGLAYEQYF
>TRBV6-5|few|TRBJ2-7|NA
TGTGCCAGCAGTTCTACCCGCCATGTCTACGAGCAGTACTTC
CASSSTRHVYEQYF
>TRBV6-1|many|TRBJ2-1|NA
TGTGCCAGCAGTGAAGCCCAGGGGGGCTACAATGAGCAGTTCTTC
CASSEAQGGYNEQFF
>TRBV7-2|few|TRBJ2-2|TRBD2
TGTGCCAGCAGCCGGACTAGGGTAGCGGCCGGGGAGCTGTTTTTT
CASSRTRVAAGELFF
>TRBV7-9|NA|TRBJ1-6|NA
TGTGCCAGCAGCTTAGAAGGGGATGGTTCACCCCTCCACTTT
CASSLEGDGSPLHF
>TRBV20-1|NA|TRBJ2-1|TRBD2
TGCAGTGCTAGAGATCCGGCTAGCGGGGGTTACAATGAGCAGTTCTTC
CSARDPASGGYNEQFF